This TCR beta chain stems from a study of T cells in Graves' hyperthyroidism and ophthalmopathy. TCR beta CDR3 region amplification was performed from RNA transcripts. Researchers ran a first-round RT-PCR on the TCR CDR3 using the HTBI primer set. A single record per CDR3 protein comes from TCRdb applying MiXCR to the multiplex PCR reads. This table has hundreds of thousands of distinct CDR3 sequences, around 20% appearing once. The sequence came from a man aged 30-40 years with Graves' ophthalmopathy. Sequenced input: blood.

Here the CDR3 reads CASSPRDPSDTQYF. In nucleotides, the CDR3 is TGTGCCAGCAGCCCCCGAGACCCCTCAGATACGCAGTATTTT. This chain uses TRBV9 with TRBJ2-3; D is unresolved. The CDR3 contains 14 residues. CDR1 and CDR2 (germline): SGDLS, YYNGEE. The V end lost 4 bases, the J end lost 4 bases, and 13 bases lay between the germline ends.